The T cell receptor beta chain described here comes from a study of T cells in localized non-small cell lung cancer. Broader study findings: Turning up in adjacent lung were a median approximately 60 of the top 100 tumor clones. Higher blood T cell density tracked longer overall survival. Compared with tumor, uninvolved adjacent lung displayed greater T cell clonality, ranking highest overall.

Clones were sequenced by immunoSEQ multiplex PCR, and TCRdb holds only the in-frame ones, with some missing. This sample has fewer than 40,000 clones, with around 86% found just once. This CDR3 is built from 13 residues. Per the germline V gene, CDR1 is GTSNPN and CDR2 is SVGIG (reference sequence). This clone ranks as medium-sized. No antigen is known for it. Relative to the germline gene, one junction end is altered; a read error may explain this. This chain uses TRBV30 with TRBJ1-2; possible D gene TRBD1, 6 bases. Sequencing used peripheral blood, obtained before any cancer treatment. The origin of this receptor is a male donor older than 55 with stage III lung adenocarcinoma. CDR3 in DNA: TGTGCCTGGAGTGTACGAGTGGACAGTCAGTTTAGCTTC. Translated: CAWSVRVDSQFSF.